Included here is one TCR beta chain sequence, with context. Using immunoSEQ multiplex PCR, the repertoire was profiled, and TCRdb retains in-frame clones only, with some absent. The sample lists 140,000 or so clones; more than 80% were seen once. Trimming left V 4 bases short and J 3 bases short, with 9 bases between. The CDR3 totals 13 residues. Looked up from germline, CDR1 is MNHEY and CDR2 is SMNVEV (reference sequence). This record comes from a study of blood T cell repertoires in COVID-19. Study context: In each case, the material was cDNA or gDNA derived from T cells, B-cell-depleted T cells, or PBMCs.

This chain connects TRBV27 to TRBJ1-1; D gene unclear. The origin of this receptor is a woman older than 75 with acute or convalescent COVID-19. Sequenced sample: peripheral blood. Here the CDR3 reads CASSSRVHTEAFF. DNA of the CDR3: TGTGCCAGCAGTTCCCGAGTTCACACTGAAGCTTTCTTT.